This entry features one T cell receptor beta chain sequence. Time point described: sample taken at primary tumor resection. Whole RNA, which was extracted from tumor, nontumor lung tissue or frozen PBMC, was sequenced without any cell sorting. Germline lookup yields CDR1 SGHTA and CDR2 FQGTGA. The length of the CDR3 is 13 residues. Trimming took off 6 bases at V and 7 bases at J, with 13 bases between the two ends. This record comes from a study of spatial heterogeneity in lung cancer. Each CDR3 protein is one row after TCRdb ran MiXCR on the 5' RACE reads. This sample has tens of thousands of distinct CDR3 sequences, with roughly 10% found just once.

This sample comprised PBMCs, obtained at surgery. The chain links TRBV7-3 to TRBJ2-1; possibly TRBD1 or TRBD2 for D (5 bases each). This receptor was identified in a male donor with early-stage non-small cell lung cancer. CDR3 bases: TGTGCCAGCAGTATGGGGGAGTTAAATGAGCAGTTCTTC. Protein product: CASSMGELNEQFF.